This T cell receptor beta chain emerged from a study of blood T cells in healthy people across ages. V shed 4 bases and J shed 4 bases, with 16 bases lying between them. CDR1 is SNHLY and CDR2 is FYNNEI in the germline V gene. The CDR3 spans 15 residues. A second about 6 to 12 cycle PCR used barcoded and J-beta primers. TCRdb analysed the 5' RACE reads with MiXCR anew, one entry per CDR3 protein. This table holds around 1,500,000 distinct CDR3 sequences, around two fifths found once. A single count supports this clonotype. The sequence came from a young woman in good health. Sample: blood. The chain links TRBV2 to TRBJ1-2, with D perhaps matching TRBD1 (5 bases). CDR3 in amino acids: CASSATQGVVYGYTF. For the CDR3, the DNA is TGTGCCAGCAGTGCTACCCAGGGCGTAGTCTATGGCTACACCTTC.